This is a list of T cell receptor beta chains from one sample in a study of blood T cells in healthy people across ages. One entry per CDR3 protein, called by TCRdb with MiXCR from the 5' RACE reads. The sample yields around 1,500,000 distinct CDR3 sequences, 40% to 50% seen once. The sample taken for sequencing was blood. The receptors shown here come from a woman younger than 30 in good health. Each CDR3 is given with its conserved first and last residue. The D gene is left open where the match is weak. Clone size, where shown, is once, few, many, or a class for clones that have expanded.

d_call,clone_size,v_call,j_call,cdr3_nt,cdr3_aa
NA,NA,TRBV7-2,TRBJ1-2,TGTGCCAGCAGCTTAGACAAGCACTATGGCTACACCTTC,CASSLDKHYGYTF
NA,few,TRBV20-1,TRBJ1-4,TGCAGTGCTAGAGATGGGCCCAGGGAATCTGAAAAACTGTTTTTT,CSARDGPRESEKLFF
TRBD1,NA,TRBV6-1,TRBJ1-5,TGTGCCAGCAGTGAAGTTCAGGGGGCTAATCAGCCCCAGCATTTT,CASSEVQGANQPQHF
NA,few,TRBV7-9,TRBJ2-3,TGTGCCAGCAGTTCTGACGACAGCGCATTACAGTATTTT,CASSSDDSALQYF
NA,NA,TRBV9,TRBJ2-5,TGTGCCAGCACGAAAGGGGGGAGCGACCAAGAGACCCAGTACTTC,CASTKGGSDQETQYF
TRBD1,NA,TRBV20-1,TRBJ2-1,TGCAGTGCTAGAGCGGGGACAGGGCATGAGCAGTTCTTC,CSARAGTGHEQFF
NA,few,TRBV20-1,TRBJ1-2,TGCAGTGCTGCGAAACAGAACTATGGCTACACCTTC,CSAAKQNYGYTF
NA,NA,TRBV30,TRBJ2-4,TGTGCCTGGAGGGCCTCTTCGGACACAAACATTCAGTACTTC,CAWRASSDTNIQYF
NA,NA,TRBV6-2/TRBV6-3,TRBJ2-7,TGTGCCAGCAGTTACGTAGCGGTCTCCTACGAGCAGTACTTC,CASSYVAVSYEQYF
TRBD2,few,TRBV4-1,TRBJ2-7,TGCGCCAGCAGCCAAGACAGCATGCCTTTTCGGGGGGAAGAGCAGTACTTC,CASSQDSMPFRGEEQYF
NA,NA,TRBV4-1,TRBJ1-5,TGCGCCAGCAGCCAAGATGCACAGGGCGGCAATCAGCCCCAGCATTTT,CASSQDAQGGNQPQHF
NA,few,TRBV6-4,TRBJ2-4,TGTGCCAGCAGTGACGAAGACGTGGGCATTCAGTACTTC,CASSDEDVGIQYF
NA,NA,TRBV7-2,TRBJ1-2,TGTGCCAGCAGCCTAGAGGTGGGGGGCGCTTCCTATGGCTACACCTTC,CASSLEVGGASYGYTF
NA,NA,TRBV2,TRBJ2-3,TGTGCCACTAACAGGGATCAGGGTCTTGGGACGCAGTATTTT,CATNRDQGLGTQYF
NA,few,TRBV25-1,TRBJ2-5,TGTGCCAGCAGTAGGGGAACAGAGACCCAGTACTTC,CASSRGTETQYF
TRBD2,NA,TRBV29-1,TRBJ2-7,TGCAGCGTTGAGTCTAGCGGCTACGAGCAGTACTTC,CSVESSGYEQYF
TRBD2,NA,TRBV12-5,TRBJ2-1,TGTGCTAGTGGTTTGGTGGTTGAGGCGGGAGTATTCTACAATGAGCAGTTCTTC,CASGLVVEAGVFYNEQFF
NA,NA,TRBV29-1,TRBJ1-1,TGCAGCGTGTACAGGGAAGTAGGCACTGAAGCTTTCTTT,CSVYREVGTEAFF
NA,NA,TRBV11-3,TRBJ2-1,TGTGCCAGCAGCCCCAATCTTGGGGGCCTGGACAATGAGCAGTTCTTC,CASSPNLGGLDNEQFF
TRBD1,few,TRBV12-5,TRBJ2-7,TGTGCTAGTGGCTGGGGTGGGGACAGGGGGTACGAGCAGTACTTC,CASGWGGDRGYEQYF
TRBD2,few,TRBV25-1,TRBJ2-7,TGTGCCAGCAGTGGCCTACTAGCGGACTACGAGCAGTACTTC,CASSGLLADYEQYF
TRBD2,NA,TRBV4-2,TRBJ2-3,TGTGCCAGCAGCCAAGAAGCGGGAGTCACAGATACGCAGTATTTT,CASSQEAGVTDTQYF
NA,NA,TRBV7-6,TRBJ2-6,TGTGCCAGCAGCTTAGAAGCATGGGGCTCTGGGGCCAACGTCCTGACTTTC,CASSLEAWGSGANVLTF